Here is one TCR beta chain with its context. The data derive from a study of blood T cell repertoires in COVID-19. Profiling relied on immunoSEQ multiplex PCR, and the TCRdb table lists in-frame clones only, not all of them. This sample has hundreds of thousands of clones, with more than 75% found just once. The receptor comes from a woman aged 40 to 49 with acute COVID-19. Material: PBMCs or T cells enriched from blood (not recorded which).

Here the CDR3 reads CASSVRLAGSEQYF. CDR3 DNA sequence: TGTGCCAGCAGCGTGCGACTAGCGGGAAGCGAGCAGTACTTC. The chain combines TRBV9 with TRBJ2-7; 11 nucleotides agree with TRBD2. The trim removed 2 bases at V and 6 bases at J, leaving 4 bases unmatched. Germline CDR1 is SGDLS and CDR2 is YYNGEE. The CDR3 contains 14 residues.